This TCR beta chain was sequenced for a study of pediatric ulcerative colitis. Whole-study results and caveats: Clonal expansions reduced rectal repertoire diversity in acute severe colitis. No controls had the two rectal clonotypes shared by ulcerative colitis patients.

During colonoscopy, one to two rectal pinch biopsies were collected. Assay: immunoSEQ multiplex PCR; the TCRdb copy retains only in-frame clones and omits some. The sample records about 36,000 clones, 60% to 75% being singletons. Of note for this clone: Its specificity is not known.

The sequence was collected from a boy younger than 18 with moderate ulcerative colitis. Sequenced input: gut tissue.

In DNA form, the CDR3 reads TGTGCCAGCAGAAAGTGGGGGCCTGCGAATGAGCAGTTCTTC. As protein: CASRKWGPANEQFF. This chain uses TRBV27 with TRBJ2-1, with D possibly being TRBD1 (6 bases). The CDR3 has 14 amino acids. The germline V gene has CDR1 MNHEY and CDR2 SMNVEV (reference sequence). V was cut by 6 bases and J by 7 bases, with 16 bases left in between.